This entry is about one T cell receptor beta chain. This clone appeared many times. Its target antigen remains unknown. One base away there is no much larger clone; base qualities are not given. TCRbeta CDR3 regions were amplified from genomic DNA by means of the immunoSEQ Assay, a bias-controlled multiplex PCR. The paper's data handling went like this. The number of nucleated cells in each sample was estimated by amplification of reference gene primers within the assay. To quantify the absolute abundance of each unique TCRbeta CDR3 rearrangement, sequence reads were collapsed and filtered. For each sample, productive Simpson clonality was calculated as the square root of Simpson's diversity index across productive rearrangements. TCRdb holds this immuneACCESS table with in-frame rearrangements only. Some clones are missing; in checked studies, unresolved V genes explain under half, and the rest has no known cause. V, J and clone size reflect that table, while D and trimming were determined from the DNA. This sample comprises some 80,000 clones, 81% of them detected only once. The ten largest clones capture around 40% of the sample.

Collaborating institutions collected whole blood in K2EDTA tubes following their own protocols. For TCRbeta analysis, collaborators shipped samples in one of three forms: frozen whole blood, isolated PBMCs, or DNA extracted from either of those sample types. The sample belongs to a study of blood T cell repertoires in COVID-19 (TCRdb year 2020). Notes on the research overall: The collaborator samples originated in the United States, Italy and Spain and spanned the acute and convalescent phases of COVID-19. The prospective study material was composed of cDNA or gDNA derived from T cells, B-cell-depleted T cells, or PBMCs. Deeply sampled blood TCRbeta repertoires from subjects exposed to, actively infected with, or recovered from COVID-19 were included in the dataset. A freely available public database, intended as a resource for researchers studying the immune response to SARS-CoV-2, is where the repertoires were released. The samples were drawn from the first 160 participants of the ongoing ImmuneRACE study and from 1,254 subjects provided by 6 global collaborators. Nearly every sample came with metadata listing a de-identified subject ID, COVID-19 status, age in years and sex. Where available, HLA class I and class II types were taken from metadata supplied by the sample provider and were not determined by assay-based typing. Points the paper makes about the study in general: How much clinical and demographic metadata was included differed by source and by participant, and the metadata was provided uncurated.

After removal of 1 base from V and 9 bases from J, the junction retains 9 bases not matched to a gene. The CDR3 runs 15 amino acids, cysteine and phenylalanine included. Only the CDR3 region is kept as DNA, spanning 45 bases read in frame from base 1. Per the germline V gene, SGHTA is the CDR1 and FQGTGA is the CDR2. The chain is encoded by TRBV7-3 joined to TRBJ2-1, and 7 bases in between align with TRBD2. Sequenced input: peripheral blood. This sequence originates from an elderly man with acute or convalescent COVID-19. The CDR3 region reads CASSLNRAGEGEQFF. The DNA is as follows: TGTGCCAGCAGCTTAAATCGGGCGGGAGAGGGTGAGCAGTTCTTC.